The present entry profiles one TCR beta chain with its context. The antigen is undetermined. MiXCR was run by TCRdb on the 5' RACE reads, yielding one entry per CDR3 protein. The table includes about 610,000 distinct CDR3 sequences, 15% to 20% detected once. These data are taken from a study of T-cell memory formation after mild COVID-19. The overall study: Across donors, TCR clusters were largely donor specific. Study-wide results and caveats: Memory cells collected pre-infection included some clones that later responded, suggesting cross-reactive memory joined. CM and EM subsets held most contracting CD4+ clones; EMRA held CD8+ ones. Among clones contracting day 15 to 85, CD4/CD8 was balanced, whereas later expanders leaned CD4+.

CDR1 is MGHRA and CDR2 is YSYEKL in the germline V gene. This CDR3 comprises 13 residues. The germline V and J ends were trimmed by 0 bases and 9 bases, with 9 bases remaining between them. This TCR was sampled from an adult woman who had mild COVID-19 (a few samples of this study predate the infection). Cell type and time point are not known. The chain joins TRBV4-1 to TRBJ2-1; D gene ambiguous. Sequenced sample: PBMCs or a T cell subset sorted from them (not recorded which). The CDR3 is CASSQDQWGEQFF. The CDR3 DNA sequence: TGCGCCAGCAGCCAAGATCAGTGGGGTGAGCAGTTCTTC.